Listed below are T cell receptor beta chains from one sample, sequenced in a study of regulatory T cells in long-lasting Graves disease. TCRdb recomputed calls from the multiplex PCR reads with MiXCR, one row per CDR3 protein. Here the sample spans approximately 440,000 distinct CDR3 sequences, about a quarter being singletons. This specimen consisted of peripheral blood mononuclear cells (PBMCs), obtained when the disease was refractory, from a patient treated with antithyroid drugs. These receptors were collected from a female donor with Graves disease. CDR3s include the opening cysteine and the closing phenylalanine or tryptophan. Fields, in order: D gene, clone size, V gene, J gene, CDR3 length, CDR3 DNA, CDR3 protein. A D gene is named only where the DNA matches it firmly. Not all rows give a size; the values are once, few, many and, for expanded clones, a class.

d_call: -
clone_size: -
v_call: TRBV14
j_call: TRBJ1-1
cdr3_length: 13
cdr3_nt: TGTGCCAGCAGTGCCGGCGTGAACACTGAAGCTTTCTTT
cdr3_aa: CASSAGVNTEAFF

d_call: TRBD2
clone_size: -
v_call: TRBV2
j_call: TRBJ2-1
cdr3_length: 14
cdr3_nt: TGTGCCGAAGGGGAGGGACTCGGCTACAATGAGCAGTTCTTC
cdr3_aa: CAEGEGLGYNEQFF

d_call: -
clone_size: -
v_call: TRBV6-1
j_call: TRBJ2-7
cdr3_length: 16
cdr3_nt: TGTGCCAGCAGTGAAACAGGGATACGTCTCCCCTACGAGCAGTACTTC
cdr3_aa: CASSETGIRLPYEQYF

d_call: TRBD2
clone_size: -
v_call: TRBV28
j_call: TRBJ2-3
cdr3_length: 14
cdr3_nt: TGTGCCAGCACCACGGGACTAGGCGGAAATACGCAGTATTTT
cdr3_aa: CASTTGLGGNTQYF

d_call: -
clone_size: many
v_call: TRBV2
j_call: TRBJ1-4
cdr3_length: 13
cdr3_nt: TGTGCCAGCAGCGGACAAGCTAATGAAAAACTGTTTTTT
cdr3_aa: CASSGQANEKLFF

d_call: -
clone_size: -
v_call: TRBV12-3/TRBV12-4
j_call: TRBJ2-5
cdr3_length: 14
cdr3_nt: TGTGCCAGCAGTTTTAATAGCGAGGCGGGGACCCAGTACTTC
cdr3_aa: CASSFNSEAGTQYF

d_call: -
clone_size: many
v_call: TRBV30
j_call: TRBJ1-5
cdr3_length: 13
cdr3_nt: TGTGCCTGGAGTAGGCAGGGGATTCAGCCCCAGCATTTT
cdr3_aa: CAWSRQGIQPQHF

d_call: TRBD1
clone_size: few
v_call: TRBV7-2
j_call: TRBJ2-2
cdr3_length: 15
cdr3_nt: TGTGCCAGCAGCTTTCGACAGGGCGACACCGGGGAGCTGTTTTTT
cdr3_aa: CASSFRQGDTGELFF

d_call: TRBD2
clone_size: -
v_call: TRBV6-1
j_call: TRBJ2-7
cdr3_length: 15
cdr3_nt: TGTGCCAGCAGTGAAGCAACGGGAGGGCCGATCGAGCAGTACTTC
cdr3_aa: CASSEATGGPIEQYF

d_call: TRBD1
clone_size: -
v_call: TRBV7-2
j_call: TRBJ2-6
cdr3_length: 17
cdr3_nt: TGTACCAGCAGCATAGGGCAGGGGGCTGCTGGGGCCAACGTCCTGACTTTC
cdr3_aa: CTSSIGQGAAGANVLTF

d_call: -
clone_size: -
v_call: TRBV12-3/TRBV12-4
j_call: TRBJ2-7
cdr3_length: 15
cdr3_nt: TGTGCCAGCAGTTTAGGATGGGACATCCGTTACGAGCAGTACTTC
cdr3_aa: CASSLGWDIRYEQYF

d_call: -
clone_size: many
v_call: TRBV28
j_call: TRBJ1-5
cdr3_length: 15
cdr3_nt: TGTGCCAGCAGACCAGAAGGAGCGGGCAATCAGCCCCAGCATTTT
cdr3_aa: CASRPEGAGNQPQHF

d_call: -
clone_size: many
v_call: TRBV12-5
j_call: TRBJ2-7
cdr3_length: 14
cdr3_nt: TGTGCCCCCCCTTGCGAGGCTGGGACCTACGAGCAGTACTTC
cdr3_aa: CAPPCEAGTYEQYF

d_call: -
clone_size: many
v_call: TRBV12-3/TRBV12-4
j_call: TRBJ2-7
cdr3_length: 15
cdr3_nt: TGTGCCAGCAGTTTAGCGGCACGCAGCTCCTACGAGCAGTACTTC
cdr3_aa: CASSLAARSSYEQYF

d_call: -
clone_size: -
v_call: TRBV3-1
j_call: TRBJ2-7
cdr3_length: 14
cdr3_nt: TGTGCCAGCAGCCAAGCAGGTGGAGGATACGAGCAGTACTTC
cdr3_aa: CASSQAGGGYEQYF

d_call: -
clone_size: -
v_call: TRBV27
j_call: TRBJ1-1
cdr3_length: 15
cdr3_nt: TGTGCCAGCAGTCCTGGGGCAGGGGCTGGGACTGAAGCTTTCTTT
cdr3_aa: CASSPGAGAGTEAFF

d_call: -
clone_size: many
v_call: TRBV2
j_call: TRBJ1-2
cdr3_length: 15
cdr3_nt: TGTGCCAGCAGTGAAGGGGGGTCTAGGGGCTATGGCTACACCTTC
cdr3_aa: CASSEGGSRGYGYTF

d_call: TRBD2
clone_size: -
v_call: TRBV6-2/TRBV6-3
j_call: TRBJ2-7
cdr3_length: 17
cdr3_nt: TGTGCCAGCAGCCCCAACCCGTTGGGCGGGGGCTCCTACGAGCAGTACTTC
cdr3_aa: CASSPNPLGGGSYEQYF

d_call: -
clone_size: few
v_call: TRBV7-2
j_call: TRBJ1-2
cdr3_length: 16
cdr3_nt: TGTGCCAGCAGCTTAGAGTTTGGAAGACTTGACTATGGCTACACCTTC
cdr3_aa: CASSLEFGRLDYGYTF

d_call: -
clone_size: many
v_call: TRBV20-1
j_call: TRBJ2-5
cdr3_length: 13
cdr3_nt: TGCAGTGCTAGACTAGCTTGGCAAGAGACCCAGTACTTC
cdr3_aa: CSARLAWQETQYF

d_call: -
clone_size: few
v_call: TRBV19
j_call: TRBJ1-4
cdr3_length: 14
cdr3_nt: TGTGCCACCCGGGGTCGGACGTTAAATGAAAAACTGTTTTTT
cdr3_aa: CATRGRTLNEKLFF

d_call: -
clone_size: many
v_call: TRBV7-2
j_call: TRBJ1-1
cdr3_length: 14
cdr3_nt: TGTGCCAGCAGCTTAGGAGGGTTGAACACTGAAGCTTTCTTT
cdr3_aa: CASSLGGLNTEAFF

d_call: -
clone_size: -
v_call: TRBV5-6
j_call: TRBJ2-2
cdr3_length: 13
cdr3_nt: TGTGCCAGCAGCCCTGTGGGGACCGGGGAGCTGTTTTTT
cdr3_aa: CASSPVGTGELFF

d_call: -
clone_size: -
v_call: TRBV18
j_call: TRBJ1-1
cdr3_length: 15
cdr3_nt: TGTGCCAGCTCACCACTTCAGGGGTCCTACACTGAAGCTTTCTTT
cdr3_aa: CASSPLQGSYTEAFF

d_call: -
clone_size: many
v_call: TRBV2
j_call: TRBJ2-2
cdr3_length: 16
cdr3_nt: TGTGCCAGCAGTGTGGGGCAGGGTCGACACACCGGGGAGCTGTTTTTT
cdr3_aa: CASSVGQGRHTGELFF

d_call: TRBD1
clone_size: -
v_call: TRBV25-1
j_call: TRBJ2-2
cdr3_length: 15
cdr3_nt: TGTGCCAGCAGTGATTTAGGGGGCCTCACCGGGGAGCTGTTTTTT
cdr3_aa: CASSDLGGLTGELFF

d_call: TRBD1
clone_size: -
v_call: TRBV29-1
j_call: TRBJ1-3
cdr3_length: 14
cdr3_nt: TGCAGCGTTGGGACAGGGAACTCTGGAAACACCATATATTTT
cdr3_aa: CSVGTGNSGNTIYF

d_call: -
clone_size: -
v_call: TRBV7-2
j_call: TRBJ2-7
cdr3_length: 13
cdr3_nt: TGTGCCAGCAGCCCTCAGGGAGTCGGCGAGCAGTACTTC
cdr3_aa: CASSPQGVGEQYF

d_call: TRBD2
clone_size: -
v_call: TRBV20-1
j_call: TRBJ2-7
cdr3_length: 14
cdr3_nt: TGCAGTGCTCGGGCTTCAGCGGGACCCTACGAGCAGTACTTC
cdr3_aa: CSARASAGPYEQYF

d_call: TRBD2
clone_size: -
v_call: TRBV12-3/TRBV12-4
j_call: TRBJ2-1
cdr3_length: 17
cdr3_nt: TGTGCCAGCAGTCCAACTAGCGGGGTAGCTTGGGGCAATGAGCAGTTCTTC
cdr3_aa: CASSPTSGVAWGNEQFF

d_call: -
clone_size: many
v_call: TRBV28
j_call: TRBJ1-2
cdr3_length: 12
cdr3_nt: TGTGCCAGCAGCCTCAACGGCTATGGCTACACCTTC
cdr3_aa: CASSLNGYGYTF

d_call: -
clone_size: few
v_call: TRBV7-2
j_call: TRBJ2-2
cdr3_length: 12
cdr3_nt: TGTGCCAGCAGCTTCAGTCCCGGGGAGCTGTTTTTT
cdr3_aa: CASSFSPGELFF

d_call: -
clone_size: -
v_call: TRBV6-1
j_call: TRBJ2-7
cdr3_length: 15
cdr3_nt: TGTGCCAGCAGTCTCAGGGTGACGCGACTCTCCGAGCAGTACTTC
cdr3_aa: CASSLRVTRLSEQYF

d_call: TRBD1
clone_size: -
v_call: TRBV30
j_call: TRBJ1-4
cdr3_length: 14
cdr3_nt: TGTGCCTGGGGTCGCACAGGGGAGAAGGAAAAACTGTTTTTT
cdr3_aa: CAWGRTGEKEKLFF

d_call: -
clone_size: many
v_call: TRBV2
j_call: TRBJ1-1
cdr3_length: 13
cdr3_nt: TGTGCCAGTAAAATTAATTCCCCCGACCGGGCTTTCTTT
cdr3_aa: CASKINSPDRAFF

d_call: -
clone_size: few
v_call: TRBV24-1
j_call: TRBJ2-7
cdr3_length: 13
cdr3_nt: TGTGCCACCAGTGATTTGCAAGGGGTCGAGCAGTACTTC
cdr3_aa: CATSDLQGVEQYF

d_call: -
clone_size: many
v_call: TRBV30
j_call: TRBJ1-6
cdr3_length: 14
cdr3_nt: TGTGCCTGGAGAAGGACAGTGGGTAATTCACCCCTCCACTTT
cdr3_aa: CAWRRTVGNSPLHF

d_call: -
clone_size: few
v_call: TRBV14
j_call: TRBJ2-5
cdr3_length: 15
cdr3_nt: TGTGCCAGCAGCCAAGCCCGGGGAGCACAAGAGACCCAGTACTTC
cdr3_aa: CASSQARGAQETQYF

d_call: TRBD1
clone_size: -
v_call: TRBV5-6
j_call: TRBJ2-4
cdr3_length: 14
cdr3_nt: TGTGCCAGCAGCTTGGGGGGACAGGGTCGAATTCAGTACTTC
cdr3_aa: CASSLGGQGRIQYF

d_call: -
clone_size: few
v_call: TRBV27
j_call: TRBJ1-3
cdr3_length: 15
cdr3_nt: TGTGCCAGCAGTTTGACCCCTGACTCTGGAAACACCATATATTTT
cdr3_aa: CASSLTPDSGNTIYF

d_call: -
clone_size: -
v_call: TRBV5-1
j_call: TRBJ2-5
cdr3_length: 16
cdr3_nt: TGCGCCAGCAGCTTGGCAGGGGCACGCACGGTAGAGACCCAGTACTTC
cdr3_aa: CASSLAGARTVETQYF

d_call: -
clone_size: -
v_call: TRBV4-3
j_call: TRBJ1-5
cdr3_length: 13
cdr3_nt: TGCGCCAGCAGCCAGTTCAGGGATCAGCCCCAGCATTTT
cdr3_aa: CASSQFRDQPQHF